This T cell receptor beta chain was sequenced for a study of blood T cell repertoires in COVID-19. For the study at large: Sites across the United States, Italy and Spain contributed samples from acute and convalescent COVID-19. Sample material is recorded as cDNA or gDNA derived from T cells, B-cell-depleted T cells, or PBMCs.

In the source study's methods: Scientists estimated how many nucleated cells there were by amplifying reference gene primers. The repertoire was sequenced with immunoSEQ multiplex PCR; TCRdb's copy has only in-frame clones and lacks some. V, J and clone size were drawn from that table, and D and trimming were deduced from the DNA. The data contain fewer than 200,000 clones, approximately 85% of them singletons. This CDR3 contains 16 residues. V trimming: 5 bases; J trimming: 3 bases; junction bases outside the gene matches: 2. The germline V gene has CDR1 MDHEN and CDR2 SYDVKM. The V gene is TRBV28, the J gene TRBJ2-6, with 12 positions matching TRBD1. The TCR comes from a man aged 35-49 years who had recovered from COVID-19. Source material: peripheral blood. CDR3 residues: CASSGTGGRGANVLTF. CDR3 DNA: TGTGCCAGCAGTGGGACAGGGGGCCGTGGGGCCAACGTCCTGACTTTC.